This T cell receptor beta chain was identified during a study of shared clonotypes between healthy human individuals. Study background: Each donor had three CD4 naive, three CD4 memory, two CD8 naive and one CD8 memory plate.

Data came from immunoSEQ multiplex PCR; TCRdb stores just in-frame clones and leaves some out. The sample has 2 million to 3 million clones; roughly 93% are singletons. The trim removed 1 base at V and 5 bases at J, leaving 11 bases unmatched. This CDR3 comprises 17 residues. Germline loops: CDR1 SGDLS, CDR2 YYNGEE. Specimen: naive CD4+ T cells from PBMCs. Subset reported: CD45RA+ positively selected. This rearrangement joins TRBV9 to TRBJ2-3; 9 bases are shared with TRBD2. This receptor was taken from a man aged 18-30 years in good health. Some clones in this sample may be carry-over from other donors' samples. In DNA, the CDR3 is TGTGCCAGCAGCGTATCATTATCGGCTAGCGGGAAAGATACGCAGTATTTT. Translation gives CASSVSLSASGKDTQYF.